This record looks at one T cell receptor beta chain sequence and its context. In nominal health when sampled, donors likely had unrecorded immune exposures nonetheless. The CDR3 has 16 amino acids. Germline V gives CDR1 LNHDA, CDR2 SQIVND (reference sequence). Trimming at V came to 4 bases and at J to 4 bases, leaving 9 bases not matched to a gene. This entry is derived from a study of cytomegalovirus exposure and HLA in healthy donors. As for the study in general: Earlier, 200 million or so T cells were analyzed, and about 120 million unique TCR beta sequences were found among them.

Amplification used 60 Vbeta primers and 13 Jbeta primers. Measured with immunoSEQ multiplex PCR; TCRdb has only the in-frame clones, and not every one. The sample consists of about 170,000 clones, roughly 80% of them appearing once. The sequencing input was PBMCs. The clonotype comes from a young woman in good health and CMV-seronegative. The rearrangement uses TRBV19 and TRBJ2-3; 9 bases agree with TRBD1. The CDR3 DNA reads TGTGCCAGTAGTAAGGCGGGACAGGGTCGTCCAGATACGCAGTATTTT. Translated, it gives CASSKAGQGRPDTQYF.